Below are 4 T cell receptor beta chains sequenced from a single sample in a study of T cells expressing NK-cell markers. Each CDR3 protein gets one entry in TCRdb, which reprocessed the 5' RACE reads and gives no DNA. The record lists 300,000 to 450,000 distinct CDR3 sequences, of which the ten most abundant hold 5% to 5.5%. The specimen sequenced was blood T cells: a sorted CD56 or NKG2C T cell subset, CD4+ or CD8+ T cells, or bulk PBMC T cells (not recorded which). These receptors were collected from a man between 18 and 69 years old in good health.

The chain links TRBV5-1 to TRBJ2-5; the TRBD2 assignment by TCRdb is unverifiable without DNA. The CDR3 is made up of 16 amino acids. Germline V gene sequence: CDR1 SGHRS, CDR2 YFSETQ. The CDR3: CASSWTSGGAVQTQYF.

The gene calls are TRBV18 and TRBJ2-7; TCRdb's D gene call, TRBD2, goes unchecked for lack of DNA. The CDR3 has 16 residues. Germline-derived CDR1 and CDR2 are KGHSH and LQKENI. CDR3 protein: CASSPLRTSGGYEQYF. Full variable domain (outside the CDR3, taken from reference TRBV18 and TRBJ2-7): NAGVMQNPRHLVRRRGQEARLRCSPMKGHSHVYWYRQLPEEGLKFMVYLQKENIIDESGMPKERFSAEFPKEGPSILRIQQVVRGDSAAYFCASSPLRTSGGYEQYFGPGTRLTVT.

V gene TRBV20-1 combines with J gene TRBJ2-4; TCRdb calls TRBD1, which cannot be checked without DNA. CDR1 is DFQATT, CDR2 SNEGSKA, per germline (reference sequence). The CDR3 contains 15 residues. The CDR3 is CSAKRTGASKNIQYF.

The chain joins TRBV18 to TRBJ2-2. The CDR3 consists of 15 residues. Germline V gene data show CDR1 as KGHSH and CDR2 as LQKENI. The CDR3 protein is CASSPPTKNTGELFF.